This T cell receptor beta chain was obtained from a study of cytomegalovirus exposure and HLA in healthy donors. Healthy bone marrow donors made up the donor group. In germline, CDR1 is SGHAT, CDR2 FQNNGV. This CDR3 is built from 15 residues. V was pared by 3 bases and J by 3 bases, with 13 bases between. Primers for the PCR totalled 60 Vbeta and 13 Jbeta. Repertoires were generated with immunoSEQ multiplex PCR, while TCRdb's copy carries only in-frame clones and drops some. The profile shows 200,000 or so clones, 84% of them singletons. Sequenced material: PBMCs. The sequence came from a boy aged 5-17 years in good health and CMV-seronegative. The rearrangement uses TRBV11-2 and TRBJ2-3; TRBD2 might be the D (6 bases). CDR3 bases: TGTGCCAGCAGCTTCCCTATGGCGGGGACAGATACGCAGTATTTT. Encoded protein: CASSFPMAGTDTQYF.